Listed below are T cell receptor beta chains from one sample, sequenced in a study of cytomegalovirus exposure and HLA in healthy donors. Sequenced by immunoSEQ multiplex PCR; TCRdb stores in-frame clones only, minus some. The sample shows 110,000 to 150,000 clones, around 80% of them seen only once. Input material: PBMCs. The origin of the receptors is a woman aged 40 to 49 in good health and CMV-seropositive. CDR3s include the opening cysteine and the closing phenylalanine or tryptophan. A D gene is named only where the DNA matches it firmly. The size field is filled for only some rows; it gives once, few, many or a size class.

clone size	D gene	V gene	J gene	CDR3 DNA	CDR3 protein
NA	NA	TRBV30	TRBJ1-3	TGTGCCTGGACCATACAGGGCTTTGGAAACACCATATATTTT	CAWTIQGFGNTIYF
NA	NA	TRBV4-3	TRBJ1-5	TGCGCCAGCAGCCAAGATCCGTTCCGGACAGCCGACCAGCATTTT	CASSQDPFRTADQHF
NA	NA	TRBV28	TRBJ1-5	TGTGCCAGCAGGCCTATGCCCGCGGGACGGAACAATCAGCCCCAGCATTTT	CASRPMPAGRNNQPQHF
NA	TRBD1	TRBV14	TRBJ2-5	TGTGCCAGCAGCCCTTTGGGACAGGGGGTTCTAGAGACCCAGTACTTC	CASSPLGQGVLETQYF
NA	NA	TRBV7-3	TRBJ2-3	TGTGCCAGCAGCCGCACTTCAGGTCCCGATACGCAGTATTTT	CASSRTSGPDTQYF
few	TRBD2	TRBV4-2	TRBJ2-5	TGTGCCAGCAGCCAACAAGGGGCGGGAGCGGAGCAAGAGACCCAGTACTTC	CASSQQGAGAEQETQYF
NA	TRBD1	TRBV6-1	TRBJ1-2	TGTGCAACTCGACAGGGGAAGTATGGCTACACCTTC	CATRQGKYGYTF
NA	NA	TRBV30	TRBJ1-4	TGTGCCTGGAGTGTTAAAGGGGCAACTAATGAAAAACTGTTTTTT	CAWSVKGATNEKLFF
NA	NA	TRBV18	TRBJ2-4	TGTGCCAGCTCACCATCGGTAGCCAAAAACATTCAGTACTTC	CASSPSVAKNIQYF
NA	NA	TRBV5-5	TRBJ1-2	TGTGCCAGCAGCTTCAACAGAGGGGGAAACTATGGCTACACCTTC	CASSFNRGGNYGYTF
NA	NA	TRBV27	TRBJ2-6	TGTGCCAGCAGGGCCTCTGGGGCCAACGTCCTGACTTTC	CASRASGANVLTF
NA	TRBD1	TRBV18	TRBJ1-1	TGTGCCAGCTCACTCACAGGGGCCGGGACTGAAGCTTTCTTT	CASSLTGAGTEAFF
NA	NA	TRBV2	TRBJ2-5	TGTGCCACCCGATTTGACTATAATCAAGAGACCCAGTACTTC	CATRFDYNQETQYF
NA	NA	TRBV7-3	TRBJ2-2	TGTGCCAGCAGACCAGACAGTCACGGGGAGCTGTTTTTT	CASRPDSHGELFF
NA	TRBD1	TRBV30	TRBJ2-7	TGTGCCTGGAGTGTAAAGACAGGGTACGGGGAGCAGTACTTC	CAWSVKTGYGEQYF
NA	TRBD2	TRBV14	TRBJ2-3	TGTGCCAGCAGCCTAAGCGGGGCCCGGGGGGATACGCAGTATTTT	CASSLSGARGDTQYF
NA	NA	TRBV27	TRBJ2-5	TGTGCCAGCAGTTTATTTTTAGGAGCTGGGGAGACCCAGTACTTC	CASSLFLGAGETQYF
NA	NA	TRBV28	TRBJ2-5	TGTGCCAGCAGTTTCTCAGGGGAGGAGACCCAGTACTTC	CASSFSGEETQYF